The T cell receptor (beta chain) described here comes from a study of early T cells in non-severe SARS-CoV-2 infection. At the level of the study: Sequenced material consisted of bulk RNA (from unsorted whole blood), and chains were unpaired.

About this clonotype: Its specificity is unknown.

General study results and limits: Using VDJdb, the matching emphasized anti-spike CD8 responses while missing private and CD4 specificities.

V lost 1 base, J lost 5 bases, and 6 bases stayed unmatched. Looked up from germline, CDR1 is SGHDN and CDR2 is FVKESK. CDR3 length: 15 amino acids. In the library, individual cDNA molecules carried attached unique molecular identifiers. In TCRdb, the 5' RACE reads were re-called with MiXCR into one record per CDR3 protein. The sample has tens of thousands of distinct CDR3 sequences; roughly 13% are singletons. Material for sequencing was whole blood. This TCR derives from an adult who was a healthcare worker with PCR-confirmed SARS-CoV-2 infection or an uninfected control (not recorded which). The chain employs TRBV14 and TRBJ2-5; 8 bases match TRBD1. The CDR3: CASSQVGTGLETQYF. CDR3 nucleotides: TGTGCCAGCAGCCAAGTTGGGACAGGACTCGAGACCCAGTACTTC.